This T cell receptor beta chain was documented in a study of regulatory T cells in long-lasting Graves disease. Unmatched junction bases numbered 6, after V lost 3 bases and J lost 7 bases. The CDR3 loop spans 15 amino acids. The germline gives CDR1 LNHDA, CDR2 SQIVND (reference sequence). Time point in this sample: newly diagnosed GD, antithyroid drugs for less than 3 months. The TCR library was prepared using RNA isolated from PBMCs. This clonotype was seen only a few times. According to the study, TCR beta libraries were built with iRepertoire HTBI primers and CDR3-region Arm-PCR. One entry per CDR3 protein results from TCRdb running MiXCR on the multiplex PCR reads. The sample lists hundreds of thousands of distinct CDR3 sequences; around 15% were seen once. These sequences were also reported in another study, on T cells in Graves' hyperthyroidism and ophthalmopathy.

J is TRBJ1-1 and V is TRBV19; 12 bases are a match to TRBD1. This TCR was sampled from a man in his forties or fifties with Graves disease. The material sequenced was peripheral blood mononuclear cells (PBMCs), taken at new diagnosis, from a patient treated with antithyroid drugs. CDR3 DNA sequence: TGTGCCAGTAGTATGGGACAGGGGGCGCGCGGTGAAGCTTTCTTT. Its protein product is CASSMGQGARGEAFF.